In this sample, the clone carrying this TCR beta chain turned up a few times. Its antigen is currently unknown. The sample originates from a study of cytomegalovirus exposure and HLA in healthy donors. Findings and caveats of the study: For most TCR beta V segments, an earlier analysis put the productive rate at about 90% or about 30% of the time. Common viral pathogens seemed, in a later analysis, to connect with several of the most significant clusters.

Researchers ran the PCR with 60 Vbeta and 13 Jbeta primers. Sequencing was performed with immunoSEQ multiplex PCR; in TCRdb, only in-frame clones are kept and a portion is missing. The profile covers some 170,000 clones, with approximately 80% appearing a single time and roughly 1.2% taken by the ten largest. Germline CDR1 KGHSH, CDR2 LQKENI. The CDR3 extends over 15 amino acids. The V end was cut by 5 bases, the J end by 8 bases, with 21 bases between. This TCR derives from a woman aged 50 to 60 in good health and CMV-seronegative. Sequences were obtained from PBMCs. The rearrangement links TRBV18 to TRBJ1-2; perhaps TRBD1 as D (5 bases). The CDR3 DNA reads TGTGCCAGCTCAACCGGCCAGGGATCCGCCATGGGCTACACCTTC. This encodes CASSTGQGSAMGYTF.